This T cell receptor beta chain was recovered during a study of cytomegalovirus exposure and HLA in healthy donors. Study overall: Earlier findings included about 120 million unique TCR beta sequences obtained from 170 million or so T cells.

A word on this clone: Its antigen is not known.

The V and J ends lost 5 bases and 4 bases, in that order; junction bases with no gene match: 6. Germline values: CDR1 LGHNA, CDR2 YNFKEQ. This CDR3 contains 15 residues. Study-level results: Information on immune exposure was restricted to one variable (CMV serostatus). It was confirmed in vitro that three of the CMV-associated chains were specific for CMV antigens. HLA allele associations emerged for roughly 17,000 TCR beta sequences in a later analysis, at 0.05 false discovery rate.

In the PCR, 60 Vbeta and 13 Jbeta primers were used. Profiling relied on immunoSEQ multiplex PCR, and the TCRdb table lists in-frame clones only, not all of them. The repertoire holds approximately 120,000 clones, with about four fifths as singletons. This chain connects TRBV4-2 to TRBJ2-5; 11 bases align to TRBD2. Sequencing input: PBMCs. This receptor was taken from a man younger than 35 in good health and CMV-seronegative. CDR3 in amino acids: CASSILAGGGETQYF. CDR3 sequence (DNA): TGTGCCAGCAGCATCTTAGCGGGGGGGGGAGAGACCCAGTACTTC.